This T cell receptor beta chain was sequenced in a study of blood T cells in healthy people across ages. For the second PCR, which ran for about 7 to 11 cycles, a sample-barcoded 5' primer and a J-beta primer mix were used. Every cDNA molecule carried a tag from a template-switch adaptor bearing 12 random nucleotides. MiXCR, applied by TCRdb to the 5' RACE reads, yields one record per CDR3 protein. The sample records over 1.5 million distinct CDR3 sequences, 49% being singletons. In regard to this clonotype: Its antigen is currently unknown.

Broader study findings: Naive and antigen-experienced cells were not separated, limiting conclusive comparison.

Sequenced input: blood. This sequence originates from a woman between 35 and 50 years old in good health.

CDR3 in amino acids: CASSLAQGSRVSYNEQFF. In DNA form, the CDR3 reads TGTGCCAGCAGCTTAGCTCAGGGTTCCCGGGTCTCCTACAATGAGCAGTTCTTC. The rearrangement uses TRBV7-9 and TRBJ2-1; D perhaps matches TRBD1 (5 bases). The germline V gene encodes CDR1 SEHNR and CDR2 FQNEAQ (reference sequence). The CDR3 sequence is 18 residues long. Trimming left V 0 bases short and J 0 bases short, with 15 bases between.